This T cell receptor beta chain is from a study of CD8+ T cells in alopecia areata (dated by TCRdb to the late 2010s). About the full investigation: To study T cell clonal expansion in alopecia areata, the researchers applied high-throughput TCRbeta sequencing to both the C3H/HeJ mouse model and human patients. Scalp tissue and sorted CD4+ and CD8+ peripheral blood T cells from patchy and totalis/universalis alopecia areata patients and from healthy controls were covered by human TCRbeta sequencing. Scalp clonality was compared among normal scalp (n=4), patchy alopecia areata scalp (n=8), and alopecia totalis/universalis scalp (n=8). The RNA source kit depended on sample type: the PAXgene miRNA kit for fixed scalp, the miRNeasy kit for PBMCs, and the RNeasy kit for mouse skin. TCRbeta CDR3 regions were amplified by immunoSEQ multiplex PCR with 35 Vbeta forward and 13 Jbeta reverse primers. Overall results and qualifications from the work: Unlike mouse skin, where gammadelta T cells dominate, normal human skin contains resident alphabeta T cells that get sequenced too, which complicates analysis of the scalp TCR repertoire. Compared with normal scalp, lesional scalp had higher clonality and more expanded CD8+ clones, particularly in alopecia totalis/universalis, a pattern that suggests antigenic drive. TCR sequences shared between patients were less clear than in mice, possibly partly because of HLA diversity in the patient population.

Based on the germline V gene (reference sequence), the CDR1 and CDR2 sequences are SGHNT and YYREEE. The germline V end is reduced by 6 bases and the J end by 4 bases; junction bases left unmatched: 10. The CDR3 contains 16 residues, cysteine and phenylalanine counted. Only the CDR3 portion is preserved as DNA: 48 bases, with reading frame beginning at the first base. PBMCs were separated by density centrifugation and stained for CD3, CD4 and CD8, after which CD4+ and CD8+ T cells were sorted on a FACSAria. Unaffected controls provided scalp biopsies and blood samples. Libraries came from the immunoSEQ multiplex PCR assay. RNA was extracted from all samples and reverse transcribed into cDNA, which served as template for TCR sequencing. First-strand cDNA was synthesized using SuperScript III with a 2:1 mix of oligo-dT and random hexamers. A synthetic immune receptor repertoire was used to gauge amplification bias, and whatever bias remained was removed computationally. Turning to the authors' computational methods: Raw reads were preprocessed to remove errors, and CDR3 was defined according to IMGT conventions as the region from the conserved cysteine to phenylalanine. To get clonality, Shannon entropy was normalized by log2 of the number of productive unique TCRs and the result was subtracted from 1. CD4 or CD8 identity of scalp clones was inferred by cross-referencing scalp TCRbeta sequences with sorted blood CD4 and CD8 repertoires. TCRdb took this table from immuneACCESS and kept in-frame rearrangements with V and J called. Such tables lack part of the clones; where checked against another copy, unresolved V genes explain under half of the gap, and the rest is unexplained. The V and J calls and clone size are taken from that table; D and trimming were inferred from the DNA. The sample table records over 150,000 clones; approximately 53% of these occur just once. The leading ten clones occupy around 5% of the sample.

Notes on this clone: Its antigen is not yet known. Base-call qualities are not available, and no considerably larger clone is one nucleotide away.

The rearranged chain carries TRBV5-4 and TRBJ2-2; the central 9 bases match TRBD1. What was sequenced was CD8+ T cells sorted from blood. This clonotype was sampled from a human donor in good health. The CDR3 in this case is CASTADGTGPTGELFF. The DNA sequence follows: TGTGCCAGCACCGCGGACGGGACAGGGCCCACCGGGGAGCTGTTTTTT.